The 4 T cell receptor beta chains presented below share a single source sample, sequenced in a study of blood T cell repertoires in COVID-19. The table came from immunoSEQ multiplex PCR; TCRdb's copy has only in-frame clones and leaves some out. The data show some 220,000 clones, about 85% seen once. Sequenced sample: peripheral blood. The source of these receptors is a woman aged 55 to 70 who had recovered from COVID-19.

About this clone itself: This same CDR3 is encoded by further DNA sequences in the sample. The V and J genes are TRBV6-2 or TRBV6-3 and TRBJ1-6, with D possibly being TRBD1 (5 bases). Germline values: CDR1 MNHEY, CDR2 SVGEGT. CDR3 size: 14 residues. V was clipped by 2 bases and J by 7 bases, with 9 bases between them. CDR3 sequence reads: CASSYQGLNSPLHF. CDR3 nucleotides: TGTGCCAGCAGTTACCAGGGTTTGAATTCACCCCTCCACTTT.

The V gene is TRBV11-2, the J gene TRBJ2-2; TRBD2 might be the D (5 bases). This CDR3 has 15 residues. V gave up 2 bases and J gave up 2 bases, with 9 bases separating them. Germline CDR1 and CDR2: SGHAT and FQNNGV. DNA for the CDR3: TGTGCCAGCAGCTTATTAAGACTAAACACCGGGGAGCTGTTTTTT. This codes for CASSLLRLNTGELFF.

The V gene is TRBV5-1, the J gene TRBJ1-1; TRBD1 agrees at 8 bases. Germline assignment: CDR1 SGHRS and CDR2 YFSETQ. This CDR3 is 14 amino acids long. The ends lost 4 bases at V and 3 bases at J; junction bases unmatched: 5. The CDR3 DNA reads as TGCGCCAGCAGCGCAGGGGGCGCGTACACTGAAGCTTTCTTT. Amino acids: CASSAGGAYTEAFF.

This clone was seen just once. The chain recombines TRBV4-2 with TRBJ2-2; TRBD2 aligns across 7 bases. V lost 1 base to trimming and J lost 3 bases; unmatched junction nucleotides: 5. The CDR3 has 16 residues. Germline values: CDR1 LGHNA, CDR2 YNFKEQ. The CDR3 nucleotides read TGTGCCAGCAGCCAAGGGACTAGGAGCGACACCGGGGAGCTGTTTTTT. Amino acids: CASSQGTRSDTGELFF.